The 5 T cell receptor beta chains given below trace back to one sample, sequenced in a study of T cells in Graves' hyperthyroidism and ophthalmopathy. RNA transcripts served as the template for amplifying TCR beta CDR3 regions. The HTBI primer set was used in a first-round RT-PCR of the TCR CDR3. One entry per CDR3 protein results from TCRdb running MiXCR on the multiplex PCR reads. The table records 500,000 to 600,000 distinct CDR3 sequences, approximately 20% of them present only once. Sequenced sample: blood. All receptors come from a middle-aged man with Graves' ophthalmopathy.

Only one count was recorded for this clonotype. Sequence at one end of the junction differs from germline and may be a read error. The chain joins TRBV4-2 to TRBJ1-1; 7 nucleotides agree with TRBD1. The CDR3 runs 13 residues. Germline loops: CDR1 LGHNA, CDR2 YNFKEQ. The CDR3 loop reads CASSPAGGTEALF. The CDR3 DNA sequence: TGTGCCAGCAGCCCCGCAGGGGGGACTGAAGCTCTCTTT.

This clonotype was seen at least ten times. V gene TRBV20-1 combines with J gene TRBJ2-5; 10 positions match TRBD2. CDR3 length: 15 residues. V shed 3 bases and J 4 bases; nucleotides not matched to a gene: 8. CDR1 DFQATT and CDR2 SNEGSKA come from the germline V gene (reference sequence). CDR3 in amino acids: CSARDLAGERETQYF. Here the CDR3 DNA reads TGCAGTGCTAGGGATCTAGCGGGAGAGAGAGAGACCCAGTACTTC.

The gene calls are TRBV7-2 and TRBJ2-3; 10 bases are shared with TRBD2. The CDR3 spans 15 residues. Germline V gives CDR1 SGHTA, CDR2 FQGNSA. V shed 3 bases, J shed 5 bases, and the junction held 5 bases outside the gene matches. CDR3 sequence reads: CASSLGAGGQDTQYF. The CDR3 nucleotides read TGTGCCAGCAGCTTGGGAGCGGGAGGGCAAGATACGCAGTATTTT.

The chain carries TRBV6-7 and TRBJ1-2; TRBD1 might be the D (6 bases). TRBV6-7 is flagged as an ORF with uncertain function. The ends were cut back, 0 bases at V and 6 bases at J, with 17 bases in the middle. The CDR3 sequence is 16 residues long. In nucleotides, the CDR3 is TGTGCCAGCAGTTACTCGTATCGGGGGCGATCTGATGGCTACACCTTC. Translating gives CASSYSYRGRSDGYTF.

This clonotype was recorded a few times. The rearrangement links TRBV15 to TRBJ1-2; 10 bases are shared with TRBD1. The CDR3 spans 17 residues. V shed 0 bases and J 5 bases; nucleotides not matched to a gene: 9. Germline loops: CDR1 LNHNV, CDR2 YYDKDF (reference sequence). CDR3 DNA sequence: TGTGCCACCAGCAGAGAGACAGGGGGCGCGGGGGGATATGGCTACACCTTC. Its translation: CATSRETGGAGGYGYTF.